A single sample gave rise to the 32 T cell receptor beta chains below, sequenced in a study of OX40 agonist ivuxolimab in advanced cancers. Libraries were prepared by immunoSEQ multiplex PCR; TCRdb keeps only in-frame clonotypes and omits some of them. The sample includes nearly 110,000 clones, roughly nine tenths of them seen just once. The material sequenced was CD4+ or CD8+ T cells sorted from blood, taken in a trial of the OX40 agonist ivuxolimab. Source of these receptors: an adult with an advanced solid tumor such as melanoma, head and neck, liver or kidney cancer.

This rearrangement joins TRBV5-4 to TRBJ1-2, with D perhaps matching TRBD1 (5 bases). The CDR3 is made up of 14 amino acids. Between the trimmed V and J ends, which lost 2 bases and 5 bases, there was a span of 13 bases. Per the germline V gene, CDR1 is SGHNT and CDR2 is YYREEE (reference sequence). In DNA form, the CDR3 reads TGTGCCAGCAGCTTTAATTCTCGGGGGTATGGCTACACCTTC. Encoded protein: CASSFNSRGYGYTF.

This rearrangement joins TRBV11-3 to TRBJ2-2; 7 nucleotides match TRBD1. V trimming: 5 bases; J trimming: 5 bases; junction bases outside the gene matches: 5. CDR3 size: 14 residues. The germline V gene encodes CDR1 SGHNT and CDR2 YENEEA. DNA of the CDR3: TGTGCCAGCAGCATTGACAGGGAGACCGGGGAGCTGTTTTTT. It codes for CASSIDRETGELFF. Using reference TRBV11-3 and TRBJ2-2 for the parts outside the CDR3, the full variable domain is EAGVVQSPRYKIIEKKQPVAFWCNPISGHNTLYWYLQNLGQGPELLIRYENEEAVDDSQLPKDRFSAERLKGVDSTLKIQPAELGDSAVYLCASSIDRETGELFFGEGSRLTVL.

The J gene is TRBJ1-2, the V gene TRBV6-1, with D possibly TRBD1 on 6 matching bases. With 10 bases removed from V and 5 bases from J, the gap between germline ends came to 14 bases. The germline V gene encodes CDR1 MNHNS and CDR2 SASEGT. The CDR3 spans 12 residues. The chain's CDR3 is CATQGSEYGYTF. The CDR3 region has the DNA TGTGCCACACAGGGTTCGGAATATGGCTACACCTTC.

The V and J genes are TRBV6-5 and TRBJ2-7; 9 bases match TRBD2. The J segment lost 4 bases and the V segment lost 2 bases, leaving 9 bases of the junction unmatched. CDR3 length equals 16 residues. Germline V gives CDR1 MNHEY, CDR2 SVGAGI. CDR3 in DNA: TGTGCCAGCAGTTACGGCAGCGGGGGGCCACGATACGAGCAGTACTTC. Residues: CASSYGSGGPRYEQYF.

In this sample, this clone turned up once. The chain employs TRBV7-9 and TRBJ2-3, with TRBD1 matching 9 bases. CDR3 length equals 15 residues. In germline, CDR1 is SEHNR, CDR2 FQNEAQ (reference sequence). The junction had 9 bases not matched to a gene; V was cut back by 7 bases and J by 4 bases. The DNA for the CDR3 is TGTGCCAGCATACTGGGACAGGGCTTTCCAGATACGCAGTATTTT. Translated: CASILGQGFPDTQYF.

This chain joins TRBV7-2 and TRBJ1-4; D perhaps matches TRBD1 (6 bases). This CDR3 has 15 amino acids. In germline, CDR1 is SGHTA, CDR2 FQGNSA. The ends were cut back, 4 bases at V and 2 bases at J, with 11 bases in the middle. The chain's CDR3 is CASSSLDRTNEKLFF. CDR3 in DNA: TGTGCCAGCAGCTCTTTAGACAGGACTAATGAAAAACTGTTTTTT.

This clone was seen only once. The chain is built from TRBV9 and TRBJ2-1; TRBD1 aligns across 9 bases. The length of the CDR3 is 15 residues. Losses at the gene ends were 6 bases for V and 3 bases for J; bases not matched to a gene: 7. CDR1 is SGDLS and CDR2 is YYNGEE in the germline V gene. The CDR3 sequence is CASNPGQGNYNEQFF. CDR3 nucleotides: TGTGCCAGCAACCCGGGACAGGGCAACTACAATGAGCAGTTCTTC.

The genes are TRBV19 and TRBJ1-3; TRBD1 agrees at 8 bases. V lost 9 bases, J lost 0 bases, and 4 bases stayed unmatched. Looked up from germline, CDR1 is LNHDA and CDR2 is SQIVND (reference sequence). This CDR3 has 14 residues. The CDR3: CASLTGGSGNTIYF. The DNA of the CDR3 is TGTGCCAGCCTTACAGGGGGCTCTGGAAACACCATATATTTT.

This clone was seen only once. The rearrangement links TRBV4-3 to TRBJ2-2; no clear D. Trimming cost V 1 base and J 6 bases, with 6 bases left between them. The CDR3 runs to 13 residues. Per the germline V gene, CDR1 is LGHNA and CDR2 is YSLEER. The CDR3: CASSQVTAGELFF. CDR3 sequence (DNA): TGCGCCAGCAGCCAAGTAACGGCCGGGGAGCTGTTTTTT.

This chain uses TRBV7-2 with TRBJ2-7; D is possibly TRBD2 (5 bases). The germline V gene has CDR1 SGHTA and CDR2 FQGNSA. The CDR3 has 13 residues. Trimming shortened V by 5 bases and J by 1 base, and 9 bases separated the two germline ends. The CDR3 DNA follows: TGTGCCAGCAGCCCGAGGGTATCCTACGAGCAGTACTTC. Residues: CASSPRVSYEQYF. Full variable domain (missing parts from reference TRBV7-2 and TRBJ2-7): GAGVSQSPSNKVTEKGKDVELRCDPISGHTALYWYRQSLGQGLEFLIYFQGNSAPDKSGLPSDRFSAERTGGSVSTLTIQRTQQEDSAVYLCASSPRVSYEQYFGPGTRLTVT.

The CDR3 region is CASSLGLLGGGGNTIYF. The CDR3 DNA reads as TGTGCCAGCAGCTTAGGCCTTCTAGGTGGAGGAGGAAACACCATATATTTT. The chain recombines TRBV13 with TRBJ1-3; D is undetermined. Trimming pared 0 bases from V and 4 bases from J, leaving 16 bases between. The CDR3 contains 17 residues. Germline V gene data show CDR1 as PRHDT and CDR2 as FYEKMQ (reference sequence).

V and J are TRBV6-1 and TRBJ2-5; 9 nucleotides align to TRBD2. The CDR3 loop spans 13 amino acids. Germline-derived CDR1 and CDR2 are MNHNS and SASEGT. Germline trimming cut 5 bases from V and 5 bases from J; bases unmatched to any gene: 3. CDR3 nucleotide sequence: TGTGCCAGCAGTTTAGCGGGGGTGGAGACCCAGTACTTC. Translated: CASSLAGVETQYF.

This rearrangement joins TRBV6-5 to TRBJ2-3; 10 bases match TRBD2. Germline lookup yields CDR1 MNHEY and CDR2 SVGAGI. V lost 5 bases and J lost 6; bases outside the gene matches: 8. The CDR3 consists of 15 residues. CDR3 protein: CASSPAGGRADTQYF. CDR3 nucleotides: TGTGCCAGCAGTCCAGCGGGGGGGCGGGCGGATACGCAGTATTTT.

This sequence joins TRBV5-1 and TRBJ1-2; D remains unclear. The ends were cut back, 4 bases at V and 4 bases at J, with 23 bases in the middle. The germline V gene has CDR1 SGHRS and CDR2 YFSETQ. The length of the CDR3 is 17 residues. CDR3 residues: CASSPGFFQVAAYGYTF. The CDR3 nucleotides are TGCGCCAGCAGCCCTGGGTTCTTCCAAGTAGCGGCCTATGGCTACACCTTC.

The rearrangement joins TRBV18 to TRBJ2-5; D unresolved. Germline CDR1 and CDR2: KGHSH and LQKENI. The CDR3 runs to 14 residues. V gave up 2 bases and J gave up 2 bases, with 9 bases separating them. The CDR3 coding sequence is TGTGCCAGCTCACCAAGGTCACTGCAAGAGACCCAGTACTTC. Its protein is CASSPRSLQETQYF.

The rearrangement joins TRBV7-2 to TRBJ1-6; possibly TRBD1 for D (5 bases). This CDR3 contains 15 residues. Trimming cost V 5 bases and J 7 bases, with 15 bases left between them. The germline V gene encodes CDR1 SGHTA and CDR2 FQGNSA. CDR3 amino acids: CASSTSGTNNSPLHF. CDR3 in DNA: TGTGCCAGCAGCACTTCCGGGACCAACAATTCACCCCTCCACTTT.

In its sample, this clone was seen a few times. The genes are TRBV7-8 and TRBJ1-2; the D is unclear. The germline CDR1 and CDR2 sequences are SGHVS and FQNEAQ. The CDR3 length is 15 residues. Trimming took off 1 base at V and 0 bases at J, with 9 bases between the two ends. Written as DNA, the CDR3 is TGTGCCAGCAGCTTAGGGGTCAGACCTAACTATGGCTACACCTTC. Amino acid sequence: CASSLGVRPNYGYTF. The full variable domain, with the rest looked up from reference TRBV7-8 and TRBJ1-2, is GAGVSQSPRYKVAKRGQDVALRCDPISGHVSLFWYQQALGQGPEFLTYFQNEAQLDKSGLPSDRFFAERPEGSVSTLKIQRTQQEDSAVYLCASSLGVRPNYGYTFGSGTRLTVV.

The J gene is TRBJ1-1, the V gene TRBV28; the D is unclear. This CDR3 region has 11 residues. Germline CDR1 reads MDHEN; CDR2 reads SYDVKM. The V and J ends lost 7 bases and 1 base respectively, with 4 bases between them. Here the CDR3 reads CASNENTEAFF. CDR3 nucleotides: TGTGCCAGCAACGAGAACACTGAAGCTTTCTTT.

The genes are TRBV19 and TRBJ2-2, with D possibly TRBD2 on 6 matching bases. Germline values: CDR1 LNHDA, CDR2 SQIVND (reference sequence). V gave up 8 bases and J gave up 8 bases, with 9 bases separating them. The length of the CDR3 is 11 residues. The DNA for the CDR3 is TGTGCCAGTCTCGGGGGAGGGGAGCTGTTTTTT. Its translation: CASLGGGELFF.

The gene calls are TRBV5-1 and TRBJ2-7; TRBD1 is a possible D gene (6 bases). Germline V CDR1 and CDR2: SGHRS, YFSETQ. This CDR3 comprises 15 residues. The germline V and J ends were trimmed by 4 bases and 5 bases, with 19 bases remaining between them. CDR3 nucleotide sequence: TGCGCCAGCAGCCCAAGGGGAACAGGGACCCACGAGCAGTACTTC. This codes for CASSPRGTGTHEQYF.

V and J are TRBV10-3 and TRBJ1-2, with D possibly TRBD1 on 5 matching bases. The CDR3 sequence is 14 residues long. V dropped 4 bases and J dropped 2 bases, with 11 bases sitting between them. Germline CDR1 reads ENHRY; CDR2 reads SYGVKD. CDR3 nucleotide sequence: TGTGCCATCAGTGTTGAGGGGAGGAACTATGGCTACACCTTC. This sequence encodes CAISVEGRNYGYTF.

This clone was picked up one time. This chain joins TRBV7-2 and TRBJ2-1; D perhaps matches TRBD2 (5 bases). Trimming shortened V by 4 bases and J by 8 bases, and 18 bases separated the two germline ends. The CDR3 totals 15 residues. Germline V gives CDR1 SGHTA, CDR2 FQGNSA. CDR3 in DNA: TGTGCCAGCAGCTCACCGATAGGGATGCGGGATGAGCAGTTCTTC. Translating gives CASSSPIGMRDEQFF.

This chain links TRBV30 with TRBJ1-4; TRBD1 aligns across 7 bases. J was trimmed by 7 bases and V by 2 bases; bases with no gene match: 4. CDR1 and CDR2 from the germline V gene are GTSNPN and SVGIG (reference sequence). CDR3 length: 13 amino acids. CDR3 protein: CAWSRQGVEKLFF. Written as DNA, the CDR3 is TGTGCCTGGAGTCGACAGGGCGTTGAAAAACTGTTTTTT.

This chain joins TRBV4-3 and TRBJ2-7; 7 bases agree with TRBD2. Germline V CDR1 and CDR2: LGHNA, YSLEER. The J segment lost 3 bases and the V segment lost 5 bases, leaving 10 bases of the junction unmatched. The CDR3 has 15 residues. DNA for the CDR3: TGCGCCAGCAGCTGGCACGGGGAGGGTGTCTACGAGCAGTACTTC. Residues: CASSWHGEGVYEQYF.

The chain couples TRBV29-1 to TRBJ2-1; D gene uncertain. The V and J ends lost 3 bases and 2 bases respectively, with 11 bases between them. There are 14 residues in the CDR3. Germline CDR1 and CDR2: SQVTM and ANQGSEA. For the CDR3, the DNA is TGCAGCGTTGATGCCAGCCTAACCTACAATGAGCAGTTCTTC. Translating it yields CSVDASLTYNEQFF.

V is TRBV19 and J is TRBJ1-5; no firm D call. The germline V gene has CDR1 LNHDA and CDR2 SQIVND (reference sequence). Trimming left V 5 bases short and J 2 bases short, with 13 bases between. The CDR3 extends over 15 amino acids. The DNA of the CDR3 is TGTGCCAGTAGTCCAGGCCATATGGGCAATCAGCCCCAGCATTTT. This sequence encodes CASSPGHMGNQPQHF.

Here the CDR3 reads CASSWTSGGAGELFF. The DNA for the CDR3 is TGTGCCAGCTCGTGGACTAGCGGGGGGGCCGGGGAGCTGTTTTTT. This rearrangement joins TRBV6-5 to TRBJ2-2; 15 bases are shared with TRBD2. The CDR3 covers 15 residues. The germline gives CDR1 MNHEY, CDR2 SVGAGI. J was trimmed by 6 bases and V by 8 bases; bases with no gene match: 4.

This sequence joins TRBV29-1 and TRBJ2-1; D may be TRBD1 (5 bases). Trimming cost V 5 bases and J 6 bases, with 11 bases left between them. Germline CDR1 and CDR2: SQVTM and ANQGSEA. CDR3 length: 12 amino acids. The CDR3 reads CSVRPGSNEQFF. The DNA for the CDR3 is TGCAGCGTTCGCCCAGGGTCCAATGAGCAGTTCTTC.

This chain connects TRBV9 to TRBJ1-5; tentative D call: TRBD1 (6 bases). CDR1 is SGDLS, CDR2 YYNGEE, per germline. V was cut by 0 bases and J by 7 bases, with 14 bases left in between. This CDR3 has 15 residues. CDR3 amino acids: CASSVGGGEAQPQHF. DNA for the CDR3: TGTGCCAGCAGCGTAGGAGGGGGGGAAGCGCAGCCCCAGCATTTT.

The chain is built from TRBV7-9 and TRBJ2-3; 11 positions match TRBD2. V lost 2 bases and J lost 4; bases outside the gene matches: 5. The CDR3 consists of 16 residues. Germline-derived CDR1 and CDR2 are SEHNR and FQNEAQ (reference sequence). This CDR3 is CASSLRRTSGSDTQYF. The CDR3 DNA reads as TGTGCCAGCAGCTTAAGGAGGACTAGCGGGTCAGATACGCAGTATTTT.

This clone was recorded once. The V and J genes are TRBV10-3 and TRBJ2-3, with TRBD2 as a possible D gene (5 bases). The CDR3 has 15 residues. Between the trimmed V and J ends, which lost 6 bases and 0 bases, there was a span of 13 bases. Germline V gives CDR1 ENHRY, CDR2 SYGVKD. The CDR3 reads CAISLEGLSTDTQYF. Here the CDR3 DNA reads TGTGCCATCAGCTTAGAAGGACTGAGCACAGATACGCAGTATTTT.

The chain combines TRBV7-2 with TRBJ2-7; TRBD1 agrees at 9 bases. CDR3 length: 16 amino acids. Germline assignment: CDR1 SGHTA and CDR2 FQGNSA. Trimming at V came to 0 bases and at J to 6 bases, leaving 9 bases not matched to a gene. The CDR3 bases are TGTGCCAGCAGCTTAGCGCCCGGGACAGGGTTGGGCGAGCAGTACTTC. Its translation is CASSLAPGTGLGEQYF.